The 7 T cell receptor beta chains reported below all come from one sample, sequenced in a study of human T cells and chemical hapten exposure. TCRdb reprocessed the RACE reads via MiXCR and lists one record per CDR3 protein. Among 95,000 to 150,000 distinct CDR3 sequences listed, about 10% were seen once. This sample's time point: patch test 3, about 24 weeks after DPC sensitization. Regarding treatment: therapeutic diphenylcyclopropenone sensitization with weekly scalp DPC. Here the sequenced sample was whole blood, taken in connection with sensitization to the hapten diphenylcyclopropenone (DPC). Source of these receptors: a woman aged 50 to 65 with alopecia areata. Some clones in this sample may be carry-over from other donors' samples.

This chain links TRBV5-5 with TRBJ2-5; tentatively, D is TRBD2 (7 bases). This CDR3 has 17 residues. V dropped 3 bases and J dropped 7 bases, with 25 bases sitting between them. Germline lookup yields CDR1 SGHKS and CDR2 YYEKEE (reference sequence). CDR3 nucleotides: TGTGCCAGCAGCTCTCCACTTGGCCAGGGAGGGGGAGTGACCCAGTACTTC. It codes for CASSSPLGQGGGVTQYF.

This clonotype was detected only a few times. The chain combines TRBV10-2 with TRBJ2-3, with 7 bases that match TRBD2. The CDR3 has 17 residues. V was pared by 0 bases and J by 2 bases, with 8 bases of the junction left unmatched. Germline CDR1 WSHSY, CDR2 SAAADI. The CDR3 is CASSESSGAGITDTQYF. In DNA, the CDR3 is TGCGCCAGCAGTGAGTCGAGCGGAGCGGGGATCACAGATACGCAGTATTTT.

The chain links TRBV2 to TRBJ1-6; D ambiguous. The germline CDR1 and CDR2 sequences are SNHLY and FYNNEI. This CDR3 has 14 amino acids. The V gene lost 7 bases and the J gene lost 7 bases, with 14 bases spanning the gap. The CDR3 reads CASIIKTGNSPLHF. The CDR3, as DNA: TGTGCCAGCATTATAAAAACCGGGAATTCACCCCTCCACTTT.

J is TRBJ1-2 and V is TRBV20-1; D is ambiguous. V dropped 4 bases and J dropped 2 bases, with 5 bases sitting between them. Germline V gene sequence: CDR1 DFQATT, CDR2 SNEGSKA (reference sequence). This CDR3 contains 11 residues. The CDR3 region is CSAIYNYGYTF. Written as DNA, the CDR3 is TGCAGTGCTATCTACAACTATGGCTACACCTTC.

This rearrangement joins TRBV12-5 to TRBJ1-2; D unclear. Germline V gives CDR1 LGHNT, CDR2 FRNRAP. The CDR3 loop spans 12 amino acids. V was trimmed by 3 bases and J by 4 bases, leaving 6 bases between them. CDR3 bases: TGTGCTAGTGGTTTAGCCGGCTATGGCTACACCTTC. Its translation: CASGLAGYGYTF.

This clonotype has a count of ten or more. V and J are TRBV6-2 or TRBV6-3 and TRBJ2-1, with 10 nucleotides matching TRBD1. CDR3 length equals 15 residues. Germline V CDR1 and CDR2: MNHEY, SVGEGT. The V gene end was trimmed by 5 bases and the J gene end by 3 bases; junction bases not matched to a gene: 4. The CDR3 reads CASSPGQGDYNEQFF. Here the CDR3 DNA reads TGTGCCAGCAGTCCAGGACAGGGGGACTACAATGAGCAGTTCTTC.

The chain links TRBV6-6 to TRBJ2-3; tentative D call: TRBD2 (5 bases). Trimming left V 6 bases short and J 3 bases short, with 10 bases between. CDR3 length equals 13 residues. The germline gives CDR1 MNHNY, CDR2 SVGAGI (reference sequence). The CDR3 bases are TGTGCCAGCAGACGGGATGGGACAGATACGCAGTATTTT. Translated: CASRRDGTDTQYF.